Presented here are 25 T cell receptor beta chains from one specimen sequenced in a study of identifying expanded T cells in peripheral blood. Assay: immunoSEQ multiplex PCR; the TCRdb copy retains only in-frame clones and omits some. The sample carries about 110,000 clones, about 87% recorded once. Sequenced material: blood. The receptors come from a person aged 18 to 70 in good health.

V and J are TRBV6-1 and TRBJ1-6; D unresolved. V was pared by 8 bases and J by 10 bases, with 21 bases between. Germline CDR1 reads MNHNS; CDR2 reads SASEGT. The CDR3 runs 15 residues. Written as DNA, the CDR3 is TGTGCCAGCTGGCCTGCAGACTCCGGCGGGTCACCCCTCCACTTT. Amino acids: CASWPADSGGSPLHF.

This clone turned up a few times. This rearrangement joins TRBV9 to TRBJ2-1, with D tentatively TRBD2 (6 bases). This CDR3 is built from 17 residues. Germline loops: CDR1 SGDLS, CDR2 YYNGEE. The V end was cut by 3 bases, the J end by 3 bases, with 19 bases between. As DNA, the CDR3 is TGTGCCAGCAGCGCTTCCGGGACTCCCTATATCTACAATGAGCAGTTCTTC. It translates to CASSASGTPYIYNEQFF.

In its sample, this clone was seen once. V gene TRBV7-9 combines with J gene TRBJ2-3; D is tentatively TRBD1 or TRBD2 (6 bases each). Looked up from germline, CDR1 is SEHNR and CDR2 is FQNEAQ (reference sequence). V was shortened by 11 bases and J by 2 bases, with 17 bases between the two germline ends. CDR3 length: 14 residues. The CDR3 DNA is TGTGCCGCCGCCAGTTGGGGGGCCACAGATACGCAGTATTTT. Residues: CAAASWGATDTQYF.

J is TRBJ2-3 and V is TRBV21-1; the tabulated D call, TRBD1, remains unverified against the DNA. TRBV21-1 is assigned pseudogene status. This CDR3 is 16 amino acids long. The CDR3 DNA follows: TGTGCCAGCAGCACACGTGTGGGGCAGCTCACAGATACGCAGTATTTT. Residues: CASSTRVGQLTDTQYF.

V and J are TRBV19 and TRBJ2-5; tentatively, D is TRBD1 or TRBD2 (7 bases each). Trimming shortened V by 5 bases and J by 4 bases, and 20 bases separated the two germline ends. The CDR3 runs 16 residues. Germline assignment: CDR1 LNHDA and CDR2 SQIVND (reference sequence). CDR3 bases: TGTGCCAGTAGTTCCCAGCAGGGAGGGGGCCGAGAGACCCAGTACTTC. Translated: CASSSQQGGGRETQYF.

The rearrangement links TRBV6-5 to TRBJ2-7, with D unclear. V lost 0 bases, J lost 3 bases, and 6 bases lay in between. Germline assignment: CDR1 MNHEY and CDR2 SVGAGI. CDR3 length: 13 residues. CDR3 sequence reads: CASSYSVHYEQYF. CDR3 DNA: TGTGCCAGCAGTTACTCGGTCCACTACGAGCAGTACTTC.

This clone appeared once. J is TRBJ2-3 and V is TRBV7-2; 7 nucleotides match TRBD2. The CDR3 loop spans 14 amino acids. Germline V lookup: CDR1 SGHTA, CDR2 FQGNSA. Unmatched junction bases numbered 5, after V lost 1 base and J lost 7 bases. CDR3 loop: CASSLGGGGNTQYF. For the CDR3, the DNA is TGTGCCAGCAGCTTAGGGGGCGGGGGAAATACGCAGTATTTT.

The rearrangement joins TRBV25-1 to TRBJ2-3, with a tentative D call TRBD2 (5 bases). The CDR3 sequence is 15 residues long. The V end was cut by 4 bases, the J end by 1 base, with 12 bases between. Germline V gene data show CDR1 as MGHDK and CDR2 as SYGVNS. The CDR3 DNA reads TGTGCCAGCAGTGGGGAGACCTTACGCACAGATACGCAGTATTTT. Its protein product is CASSGETLRTDTQYF.

The genes are TRBV18 and TRBJ2-3; 9 nucleotides line up with TRBD2. V lost 4 bases and J lost 8; bases outside the gene matches: 13. The CDR3 spans 16 residues. The germline V gene encodes CDR1 KGHSH and CDR2 LQKENI. The CDR3 reads CASSLGTSSRQGTQYF. In DNA, the CDR3 is TGTGCCAGCTCACTCGGGACTAGCTCGAGACAGGGTACGCAGTATTTT.

The chain links TRBV14 to TRBJ2-7; D uncertain. V lost 4 bases and J lost 6, with 13 bases in between. This CDR3 contains 13 residues. Germline CDR1 SGHDN, CDR2 FVKESK. CDR3 loop: CASSPRGVFEQYF. The DNA of the CDR3 is TGTGCCAGCAGCCCCCGTGGAGTTTTCGAGCAGTACTTC.

The chain employs TRBV7-3 and TRBJ2-2; 9 bases map to TRBD2. With 5 bases clipped from V and 5 bases from J, the junction kept 0 bases outside the gene matches. Looked up from germline, CDR1 is SGHTA and CDR2 is FQGTGA. CDR3 size: 13 residues. CDR3 nucleotides: TGTGCCAGCAGCCTAGCGGGAACCGGGGAGCTGTTTTTT. This encodes CASSLAGTGELFF.

V is TRBV7-2 and J is TRBJ2-5, with TRBD2 matching 8 bases. Germline V lookup: CDR1 SGHTA, CDR2 FQGNSA. Trimming took 3 bases from V and 2 from J; bases not matched to a gene: 5. This CDR3 comprises 15 residues. The CDR3 sequence: CASSFRLAQQETQYF. CDR3 sequence (DNA): TGTGCCAGCAGCTTCAGACTAGCGCAACAAGAGACCCAGTACTTC.

CDR3 in amino acids: CAISESRTSGGWKEQFF. In DNA form, the CDR3 reads TGTGCCATCAGTGAGTCCCGGACTAGCGGGGGGTGGAAGGAGCAGTTCTTC. The V and J genes are TRBV10-3 and TRBJ2-1; 14 bases agree with TRBD2. V gave up 0 bases and J gave up 10 bases; unmatched junction bases: 8. Per germline, CDR1 ENHRY and CDR2 SYGVKD. The CDR3 consists of 17 residues.

The CDR3 sequence is CASSSEEVTDTQYF. CDR3 DNA sequence: TGCGCCAGCAGCTCGGAGGAGGTCACAGATACGCAGTATTTT. J is TRBJ2-3 and V is TRBV5-1; possibly TRBD2 for D (5 bases). Germline assignment: CDR1 SGHRS and CDR2 YFSETQ. The V and J ends lost 3 bases and 2 bases respectively, with 10 bases between them. The CDR3 has 14 residues.

This clone was found once. The V gene is TRBV2, the J gene TRBJ1-4; D not resolved. V was clipped by 7 bases and J by 6 bases, with 15 bases between them. Germline V gene data show CDR1 as SNHLY and CDR2 as FYNNEI. CDR3 size: 14 residues. Here the CDR3 reads CASTRPREDEKLFF. CDR3 DNA: TGTGCCAGCACCCGACCCCGTGAGGATGAAAAACTGTTTTTT.

The V and J genes are TRBV4-1 and TRBJ1-2; 7 nucleotides agree with TRBD1. Germline V lookup: CDR1 MGHRA, CDR2 YSYEKL. V gave up 1 base and J gave up 2 bases; unmatched junction bases: 4. The CDR3 covers 15 residues. CDR3 coding DNA: TGCGCCAGCAGCCAAGTCCCAGGGGGAAACTATGGCTACACCTTC. Translated: CASSQVPGGNYGYTF.

The rearrangement joins TRBV10-3 to TRBJ2-7, with TRBD2 identical over 8 bases. The V and J ends lost 7 bases and 0 bases, in that order; junction bases with no gene match: 11. The V gene's germline CDR1 is ENHRY and CDR2 SYGVKD. The CDR3 runs 16 residues. CDR3 DNA sequence: TGTGCCATCAACGAGGGGGGTAGCGGGGTCTCCTACGAGCAGTACTTC. Its protein product is CAINEGGSGVSYEQYF.

The genes are TRBV6-5 and TRBJ1-4; D call uncertain. Per the germline V gene, CDR1 is MNHEY and CDR2 is SVGAGI. This CDR3 region has 15 residues. The V and J ends lost 3 bases and 8 bases respectively, with 16 bases between them. CDR3 sequence: CASSYGRHGGEKLFF. The CDR3 nucleotides are TGTGCCAGCAGTTATGGTAGGCACGGTGGAGAAAAACTGTTTTTT.

The V and J genes are TRBV5-1 and TRBJ2-7, with D uncertain. The germline CDR1 and CDR2 sequences are SGHRS and YFSETQ. CDR3 length equals 12 residues. Between the trimmed V and J ends, which lost 0 bases and 4 bases, there was a span of 5 bases. CDR3 coding DNA: TGCGCCAGCAGCTTGGGCCAGTACGAGCAGTACTTC. Amino acid sequence: CASSLGQYEQYF.

V is TRBV6-6 and J is TRBJ2-3; the D is unclear. The germline CDR1 and CDR2 sequences are MNHNY and SVGAGI (reference sequence). The CDR3 runs 16 residues. With 2 bases removed from V and 6 bases from J, the gap between germline ends came to 18 bases. The CDR3 sequence: CASSYTTAVSGDTQYF. The CDR3 nucleotides are TGTGCCAGCAGTTACACGACGGCGGTCTCTGGGGATACGCAGTATTTT.

This chain links TRBV11-2 with TRBJ1-5; D not certain. This CDR3 contains 14 residues. Trimming pared 3 bases from V and 4 bases from J, leaving 10 bases between. The germline V gene has CDR1 SGHAT and CDR2 FQNNGV. The CDR3 is CASSLRVGNQPQHF. CDR3 bases: TGTGCCAGCAGCTTGCGGGTGGGGAATCAGCCCCAGCATTTT.

The chain joins TRBV6-1 to TRBJ2-7; no reliable D call. This CDR3 region has 14 residues. V lost 6 bases and J lost 6, with 18 bases in between. Germline values: CDR1 MNHNS, CDR2 SASEGT. The CDR3 coding sequence is TGTGCCAGCAGGCAGAACACGGTGGTTGGCGAGCAGTACTTC. Its translation is CASRQNTVVGEQYF.

V usage is TRBV7-2 and J usage is TRBJ2-5, with 13 bases aligning to TRBD2. Germline V gene sequence: CDR1 SGHTA, CDR2 FQGNSA. The CDR3 runs 15 residues. Germline trimming cut 4 bases from V and 3 bases from J; bases unmatched to any gene: 2. The CDR3 nucleotides are TGTGCCAGCAGCTCAGGACTAGCGGGGGAAGAGACCCAGTACTTC. It codes for CASSSGLAGEETQYF.

This clone showed up just a few times. V and J are TRBV5-1 and TRBJ2-1; 12 nucleotides match TRBD2. Germline lookup yields CDR1 SGHRS and CDR2 YFSETQ. V lost 4 bases to trimming and J lost 7 bases; unmatched junction nucleotides: 9. CDR3 length: 16 amino acids. In DNA, the CDR3 is TGCGCCAGCAGCCAAACACCTAGCGGGGGGGCGAATGAGCAGTTCTTC. It translates to CASSQTPSGGANEQFF.

This clone was seen ten or more times. The rearrangement links TRBV5-1 to TRBJ1-1; D is uncertain. This CDR3 comprises 12 residues. Trimming removed 0 bases at V and 5 bases at J, with 5 bases between. Germline CDR1 SGHRS, CDR2 YFSETQ. The CDR3 nucleotides are TGCGCCAGCAGCTTGGTTGGTACTGAAGCTTTCTTT. The encoded protein is CASSLVGTEAFF. The full variable domain, rest sourced from reference TRBV5-1 and TRBJ1-1, is KAGVTQTPRYLIKTRGQQVTLSCSPISGHRSVSWYQQTPGQGLQFLFEYFSETQRNKGNFPGRFSGRQFSNSRSEMNVSTLELGDSALYLCASSLVGTEAFFGQGTRLTVV.